This TCR beta chain was observed in a study of T cells in Graves' hyperthyroidism and ophthalmopathy. Whole-study context: Peripheral blood sampling occurred at initial diagnosis, before any treatment. Study results and caveats: Ophthalmopathy onset followed model prediction by a median approximately 6.2 months.

This clonotype showed up many times. Its antigen is currently unknown. There were TCR beta CDR3 regions amplified from RNA transcripts. When the TCR CDR3 underwent first-round RT-PCR, the HTBI primer set was used. One entry per CDR3 protein results from TCRdb running MiXCR on the multiplex PCR reads. The sample lists nearly 250,000 distinct CDR3 sequences, roughly a quarter occurring once. The origin of this receptor is a woman between 35 and 50 years old with Graves' ophthalmopathy. Sequencing was done on a sample of blood.

Written as DNA, the CDR3 is TGTGCCAGCAGTTTATGGGGGGAGGGATACACCGGGGAGCTGTTTTTT. Translation: CASSLWGEGYTGELFF. The chain has TRBV12-3 or TRBV12-4 and TRBJ2-2; 7 bases map to TRBD2. Trimming removed 2 bases from V and 3 bases from J; junction bases left unmatched: 6. The CDR3 contains 16 residues.